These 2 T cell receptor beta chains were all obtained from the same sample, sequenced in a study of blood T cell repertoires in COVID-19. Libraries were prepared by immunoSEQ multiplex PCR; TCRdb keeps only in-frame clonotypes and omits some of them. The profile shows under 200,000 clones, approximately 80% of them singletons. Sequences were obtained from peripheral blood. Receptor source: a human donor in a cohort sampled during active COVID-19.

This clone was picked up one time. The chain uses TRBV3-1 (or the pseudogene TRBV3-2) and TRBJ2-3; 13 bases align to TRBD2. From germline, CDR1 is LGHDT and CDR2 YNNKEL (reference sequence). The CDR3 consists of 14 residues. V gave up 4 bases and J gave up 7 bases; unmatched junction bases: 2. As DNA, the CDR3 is TGTGCCAGCAGCCTTGGGACTAGCGGGAATACGCAGTATTTT. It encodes CASSLGTSGNTQYF.

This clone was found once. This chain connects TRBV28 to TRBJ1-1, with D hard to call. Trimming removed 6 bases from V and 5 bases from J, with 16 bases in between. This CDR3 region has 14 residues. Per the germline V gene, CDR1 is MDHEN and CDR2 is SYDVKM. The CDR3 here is CASRTSGDRTEAFF. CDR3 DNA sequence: TGTGCCAGCAGGACGTCGGGTGATAGGACTGAAGCTTTCTTT.